These 2 T cell receptor beta chains originate from one sample sequenced in a study of blood T cells in healthy people across ages. Sample-barcoded 5' priming and a J-beta primer mix drove a second PCR of 7 to 11 cycles. TCRdb analysed the 5' RACE reads with MiXCR anew, one entry per CDR3 protein. Among roughly 500,000 distinct CDR3 sequences listed, roughly 28% were seen once. The sequenced sample consisted of blood. Receptor source: an older woman in good health.

This clonotype turned up a few times. The V call is TRBV20-1, the J call TRBJ2-5; D might be TRBD2 (5 bases). Deletions cut 4 bases from V and 4 bases from J, with 25 bases between. The CDR3 has 17 residues. Germline CDR1 reads DFQATT; CDR2 reads SNEGSKA (reference sequence). The CDR3, as DNA: TGCAGTGCTATAAATTCGGGCCGACGGGCCCGGGGAGAGACCCAGTACTTC. This gives the protein CSAINSGRRARGETQYF.

The chain carries TRBV11-2 and TRBJ2-5; D unclear. V was shortened by 3 bases and J by 5 bases, with 10 bases between the two germline ends. CDR1 is SGHAT and CDR2 is FQNNGV in the germline V gene. The CDR3 is 13 amino acids. As DNA, the CDR3 is TGTGCCAGCAGCTTCGGCGAGCTGGAGACCCAGTACTTC. As protein: CASSFGELETQYF.